This TCR beta chain derives from a study of T cells in women clearing cervical HPV infection. For the study at large: Only a few women had HLA typing results available.

All participants had a single incident cervical HPV16 infection, and prevalent HPV16 infections were excluded. Method: immunoSEQ multiplex PCR; TCRdb's copy keeps in-frame clones and lacks some. This sample's clone table lists fewer than 35,000 clones. As for this clone: The CDR3 end lies 3 residues beyond the end of the read and is filled in from the germline J gene.

The germline gives CDR1 KGHSH, CDR2 LQKENI. Germline trimming cut 1 base from V and 3 bases from J; bases unmatched to any gene: 6. The CDR3 runs to 17 residues. The chain recombines TRBV18 with TRBJ2-2, with 9 bases aligning to TRBD1. The clonotype was recovered from a woman between 18 and 75 years old with a cervical HPV16 infection that either progressed to CIN3+ or cleared (not recorded which). Sequencing input: blood buffy coat. The CDR3 is CASSPRVTGGDTGELFF. The covered CDR3 bases are TGTGCCAGCTCACCACGGGTTACAGGGGGCGACACCGGGGAG. The full variable domain, with the rest looked up from reference TRBV18 and TRBJ2-2, is NAGVMQNPRHLVRRRGQEARLRCSPMKGHSHVYWYRQLPEEGLKFMVYLQKENIIDESGMPKERFSAEFPKEGPSILRIQQVVRGDSAAYFCASSPRVTGGDTGELFFGEGSRLTVL.